This TCR beta chain was identified during a study of T cell responses to AZD1222 COVID-19 vaccine. The germline V and J ends were trimmed by 4 bases and 7 bases, with 13 bases remaining between them. In germline, CDR1 is KGHDR, CDR2 SFDVKD. The CDR3 consists of 13 residues. This clone was recorded at least ten times. This table comes from immunoSEQ multiplex PCR, and its TCRdb copy is limited to in-frame clones, with some not included. The data show some 190,000 clones, with approximately 92% seen just once and approximately 1.5% held by the top ten. The V gene is TRBV24-1, the J gene TRBJ2-7; maybe TRBD2 (5 bases). The clonotype comes from an adult in good health. Sequences were derived from peripheral blood, sampled on day 0 of AZD1222 vaccination. CDR3 sequence: CATSDSGKKEQYF. The CDR3 DNA sequence: TGTGCCACCAGTGACTCCGGGAAAAAGGAGCAGTACTTC.